This TCR beta chain is from a study of T cells after yellow fever vaccination (dated 2019 in TCRdb). Some background on the complete study: The SMART-Seq v4 Ultra Low Input RNA kit was used to prepare libraries from fractions with low cell numbers. Two healthy male donors, one aged 18 to 30 and one aged 30 to 40 years, were included in the cohort. Blood samples were taken at several timepoints before and after primary and secondary immunization, and bulk PBMC replicates and cell subsets were isolated. To follow T-cell clones before and after primary and booster YFV17D yellow fever vaccination, bulk TCR alpha and beta repertoires were sequenced over time. What the study reported, not specific to this receptor: Because abundant contaminating clonotypes from the bulk population could be contained in FACS-sorted repertoires, computational filtering was required. Only a couple of donors were included in the study, so the extent to which the findings can be generalized is limited. A small fraction of clonotypes appeared in both the CD4 and CD8 compartments, likely as a result of convergent recombination. Compared with the primary T-cell response, the secondary T-cell response was faster but weaker, reaching its peak on day 5 rather than on day 15. Most clones expanded after primary vaccination (around 96% of CD4 and approximately 86% of CD8) were re-detected after the booster, suggesting that broad memory maintenance occurred.

Synthesis of TCR cDNA relied on 5'RACE template switching, a step that introduced a universal primer site along with unique molecular identifiers. Priming for cDNA synthesis came from both the TCR alpha and TCR beta constant segments. Library amplification used two PCR steps, and the second PCR step added sample barcodes and sequencing adapters. Sequencing of libraries was performed on Illumina HiSeq 2500 (2x100 bp) or NovaSeq (2x150 bp). The authors' pipeline ran thus. MIGEC was used to demultiplex reads and collapse the reads into UMI consensus sequences, and MiXCR was used for V(D)J alignment. Using edgeR on replicate PBMC samples, clonotypes were called vaccine-responding if FDR was below 0.01 and the log2 fold change was above 5 up to day 15. Each bulk clonotype received a CD4 or CD8 identity based on whether the sequenced CD4 or CD8 repertoire contained that clonotype at higher abundance. The public reads were run again by TCRdb, first through fastp at Q25 and then through MiXCR, and only productive beta chains were kept. Rows are combined by CDR3 protein, so each entry shows the most common genes and DNA. Here the V and J calls rest on TCRdb's processing, not on the authors' analysis. This sample has fewer than 150,000 distinct CDR3 sequences in its table, and more than 5.5% of those were observed once. 2.5% to 3.5% of the sample is taken by the ten largest.

In the paper's terms, the treatment or condition label means: live attenuated yellow fever vaccine strain. A standard Ficoll-Paque protocol was used to isolate PBMCs from peripheral blood. Dynabeads CD4 and CD8 positive selection kits were used to isolate CD4 and CD8 T-cell fractions. TriZol was used to extract RNA from bulk PBMCs, CD4 and CD8 fractions, and dextramer-positive and dextramer-negative fractions. For CDR1 and CDR2, the germline V gene lists SGHTA and FQGNSA. The junction carries 14 bases between V and J, which are trimmed by 5 bases and 1 base respectively. From the cysteine up to the phenylalanine, the CDR3 has a length of 15 residues. Of all the DNA, just the CDR3 is kept, 45 bases in frame from base 1. In its sample, this clonotype was seen many times. There is no known antigen for this receptor. Base qualities are missing; no much larger clone stands one base away.

The sequencing used CD4+ T cells sorted from PBMCs, collected more than 40 days after the first yellow fever vaccination. The sequence was obtained from a man between 18 and 35 years old who received the YFV17D yellow fever vaccine. The chain was built from TRBV7-2 and TRBJ1-2; no D gene call is confident. The CDR3 sequence is CASSPDFSNNYGYTF. Here is the DNA: TGTGCCAGCAGCCCGGACTTCTCAAATAACTATGGCTACACCTTC.